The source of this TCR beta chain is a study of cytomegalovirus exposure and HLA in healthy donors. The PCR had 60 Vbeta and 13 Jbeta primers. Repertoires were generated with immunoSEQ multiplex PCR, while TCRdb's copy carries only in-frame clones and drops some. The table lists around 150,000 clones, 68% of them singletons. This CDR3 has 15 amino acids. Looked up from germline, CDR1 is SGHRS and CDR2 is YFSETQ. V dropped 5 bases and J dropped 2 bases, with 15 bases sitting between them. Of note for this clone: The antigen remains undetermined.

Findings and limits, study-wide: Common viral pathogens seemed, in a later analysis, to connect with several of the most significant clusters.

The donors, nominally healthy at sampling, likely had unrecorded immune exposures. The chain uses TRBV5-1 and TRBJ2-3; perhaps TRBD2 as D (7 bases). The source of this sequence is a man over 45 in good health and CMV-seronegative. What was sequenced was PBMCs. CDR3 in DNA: TGCGCCAGCAGTGGGGGGGCAGCCCCCACAGATACGCAGTATTTT. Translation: CASSGGAAPTDTQYF.